Shown below are 27 T cell receptor beta chains from a single sample sequenced in a study of early T cells in non-severe SARS-CoV-2 infection. In TCRdb, the 5' RACE reads were re-called with MiXCR into one record per CDR3 protein. The sample carries some 33,000 distinct CDR3 sequences, under 6% recorded once. The source material was whole blood. The receptors originated from an adult who was a healthcare worker with PCR-confirmed SARS-CoV-2 infection or an uninfected control (not recorded which).

Ten or more counts support this clonotype. The chain carries TRBV7-2 and TRBJ2-3; D unresolved. The CDR3 consists of 14 residues. Germline V gene data show CDR1 as SGHTA and CDR2 as FQGNSA. V was clipped by 4 bases and J by 1 base, with 9 bases between them. CDR3 sequence (DNA): TGTGCCAGCAGCTCCAGCGTGGGCACAGATACGCAGTATTTT. Amino acids: CASSSSVGTDTQYF.

The rearrangement uses TRBV7-9 and TRBJ1-1, with D possibly TRBD1 on 5 matching bases. V lost 7 bases to trimming and J lost 1 base, with 10 bases between them. The germline CDR1 and CDR2 sequences are SEHNR and FQNEAQ (reference sequence). The CDR3 has 13 residues. DNA of the CDR3: TGTGCCAGCACTCGACAGACGAACACTGAAGCTTTCTTT. Its translation is CASTRQTNTEAFF.

This clonotype has more than one count but fewer than ten. V usage is TRBV7-9 and J usage is TRBJ2-5; D perhaps matches TRBD1 (5 bases). CDR1 is SEHNR and CDR2 is FQNEAQ in the germline V gene (reference sequence). The V end lost 6 bases, the J end lost 4 bases, and 9 bases lay between the germline ends. The CDR3 runs to 12 residues. Here the CDR3 DNA reads TGTGCCAGCAGGGGGCAAGGAGAGACCCAGTACTTC. Its translation is CASRGQGETQYF.

This clonotype has a count of ten or more. CDR3 region: CASSLGREKGYTF. The CDR3, as DNA: TGTGCCAGCAGCTTAGGCAGGGAAAAGGGCTACACCTTC. The chain carries TRBV11-2 and TRBJ1-2; a possible D gene is TRBD1 (5 bases). V shed 1 base and J shed 8 bases, with 11 bases lying between them. CDR3 size: 13 residues. Germline CDR1 SGHAT, CDR2 FQNNGV.

This clonotype was observed a few times. The chain employs TRBV7-9 and TRBJ2-1, with TRBD2 identical over 7 bases. J gave up 6 bases and V 4 bases, and 6 bases lay outside the gene matches. This CDR3 is built from 14 residues. Germline CDR1 SEHNR, CDR2 FQNEAQ (reference sequence). CDR3 nucleotides: TGTGCCAGCAGCTCGTCCGGGACTACCAATGAGCAGTTCTTC. This gives the protein CASSSSGTTNEQFF.

This chain connects TRBV7-8 to TRBJ2-2; D tentatively reads TRBD1 or TRBD2 (6 bases each). There are 17 residues in the CDR3. CDR1 is SGHVS and CDR2 is FQNEAQ in the germline V gene. Trimming shortened V by 0 bases and J by 4 bases, and 15 bases separated the two germline ends. In DNA form, the CDR3 reads TGTGCCAGCAGCTTAGCTCAGTCGGGGGCCCTCACCGGGGAGCTGTTTTTT. Its protein is CASSLAQSGALTGELFF. The whole variable domain, remainder taken from reference TRBV7-8 and TRBJ2-2, is GAGVSQSPRYKVAKRGQDVALRCDPISGHVSLFWYQQALGQGPEFLTYFQNEAQLDKSGLPSDRFFAERPEGSVSTLKIQRTQQEDSAVYLCASSLAQSGALTGELFFGEGSRLTVL.

This clonotype was observed many times. The rearrangement uses TRBV2 and TRBJ2-1, with 9 bases lining up with TRBD2. Germline V lookup: CDR1 SNHLY, CDR2 FYNNEI. The V gene end was trimmed by 2 bases and the J gene end by 5 bases; junction bases not matched to a gene: 1. The CDR3 has 14 amino acids. CDR3 sequence: CASSELAGNNEQFF. The CDR3 DNA reads TGTGCCAGCAGTGAACTAGCGGGGAACAATGAGCAGTTCTTC.

This clonotype was recorded a few times. The chain employs TRBV11-2 and TRBJ2-1; D not resolved. The CDR3 is made up of 15 amino acids. Germline loops: CDR1 SGHAT, CDR2 FQNNGV. The germline V and J ends were trimmed by 2 bases and 4 bases, with 12 bases remaining between them. For the CDR3, the DNA is TGTGCCAGCAGCTTAACAGTGGACGTTTACAATGAGCAGTTCTTC. Translated: CASSLTVDVYNEQFF.

This clonotype was seen ten or more times. V and J are TRBV5-1 and TRBJ2-2; 7 bases fit TRBD1. Germline CDR1 is SGHRS and CDR2 is YFSETQ. The J segment lost 5 bases and the V segment lost 4 bases, leaving 11 bases of the junction unmatched. CDR3 length equals 16 residues. The CDR3 nucleotides are TGCGCCAGCAGCCCCCACACCGGGACAGTGACCGGGGAGCTGTTTTTT. Translation gives CASSPHTGTVTGELFF. The full variable domain, its missing parts supplied by reference TRBV5-1 and TRBJ2-2, is KAGVTQTPRYLIKTRGQQVTLSCSPISGHRSVSWYQQTPGQGLQFLFEYFSETQRNKGNFPGRFSGRQFSNSRSEMNVSTLELGDSALYLCASSPHTGTVTGELFFGEGSRLTVL.

This clonotype was counted between two and nine times. This chain joins TRBV4-1 and TRBJ2-3; no definite D call. V gave up 0 bases and J gave up 4 bases, with 8 bases separating them. Germline lookup yields CDR1 MGHRA and CDR2 YSYEKL. The CDR3 runs to 14 residues. The CDR3 DNA is TGCGCCAGCAGCCAAGAATCAGCCCCAGATACGCAGTATTTT. Translating gives CASSQESAPDTQYF.

This clonotype occurred many times. J is TRBJ1-4 and V is TRBV30; D remains unclear. The CDR3 has 11 amino acids. The germline CDR1 and CDR2 sequences are GTSNPN and SVGIG (reference sequence). V was cut by 8 bases and J by 0 bases, with 4 bases left in between. CDR3 in DNA: TGTGCCCTAGCAACTAATGAAAAACTGTTTTTT. It is translated as CALATNEKLFF.

The table lists this clonotype with many counts. This sequence joins TRBV7-2 and TRBJ1-2; no clear D. CDR3 length: 13 residues. V was pared by 5 bases and J by 7 bases, with 14 bases between. The germline V gene has CDR1 SGHTA and CDR2 FQGNSA. For the CDR3, the DNA is TGTGCCAGCAGCATGCAGGCTAAGGGTGGCTACACCTTC. This translates into CASSMQAKGGYTF.

This clonotype was seen at least ten times. This chain links TRBV19 with TRBJ2-7; 10 nucleotides align to TRBD2. The CDR3 length is 15 residues. CDR1 and CDR2 (germline): LNHDA, SQIVND (reference sequence). J lost 2 bases, V lost 5 bases, and 6 bases had no gene match. CDR3 loop: CASSPTSGDPYEQYF. In DNA, the CDR3 is TGTGCCAGTAGTCCTACTAGCGGGGACCCCTACGAGCAGTACTTC.

The genes are TRBV12-3 or TRBV12-4 and TRBJ2-7; D is possibly TRBD2 (5 bases). V was pared by 1 base and J by 2 bases, with 15 bases between. The CDR3 is 16 residues long. As DNA, the CDR3 is TGTGCCAGCAGTTTAGGTGGAGGACTTATCCCCTACGAGCAGTACTTC. It encodes CASSLGGGLIPYEQYF.

This clonotype was detected ten times or more. The chain carries TRBV7-3 and TRBJ2-1; D is possibly TRBD2 (6 bases). The V gene's germline CDR1 is SGHTA and CDR2 FQGTGA. Trimming took 5 bases from V and 7 from J, leaving 15 bases between them. CDR3 length: 14 residues. The CDR3 region is CASSPGSRSNEQFF. CDR3 coding DNA: TGTGCCAGCAGCCCCGGGAGTCGGTCGAATGAGCAGTTCTTC.

There are many counts of this clonotype. In DNA, the CDR3 is TGCGCCAGCAGCCCGACAGGGTTGAGGACTGAAGCTTTCTTT. Protein: CASSPTGLRTEAFF. V usage is TRBV4-3 and J usage is TRBJ1-1; 7 bases are a match to TRBD1. The V and J ends lost 4 bases and 5 bases, in that order; junction bases with no gene match: 7. The CDR3 runs to 14 residues. Per the germline V gene, CDR1 is LGHNA and CDR2 is YSLEER.

The sample holds many counts of this clonotype. The chain carries TRBV4-2 and TRBJ2-6; TRBD2 agrees at 8 bases. CDR3 length: 18 amino acids. CDR1 is LGHNA and CDR2 is YNFKEQ in the germline V gene. V gave up 0 bases and J gave up 2 bases; unmatched junction bases: 6. The CDR3 loop is CASSQEWVAGTGANVLTF. CDR3 coding DNA: TGTGCCAGCAGCCAAGAATGGGTAGCGGGGACTGGGGCCAACGTCCTGACTTTC.

The rearrangement uses TRBV20-1 and TRBJ2-1, with TRBD2 matching 13 bases. Germline CDR1 reads DFQATT; CDR2 reads SNEGSKA (reference sequence). V lost 3 bases, J lost 3 bases, and 2 bases stayed unmatched. CDR3 length equals 15 residues. The CDR3 sequence: CSASWTSGSYNEQFF. The DNA for the CDR3 is TGCAGTGCTAGTTGGACTAGCGGGAGCTACAATGAGCAGTTCTTC.

This clonotype was seen ten or more times. V usage is TRBV18 and J usage is TRBJ2-7; 9 bases fit TRBD1. The CDR3 has 14 residues. The J segment lost 6 bases and the V segment lost 6 bases, leaving 9 bases of the junction unmatched. CDR1 and CDR2 from the germline V gene are KGHSH and LQKENI. CDR3 DNA sequence: TGTGCCAGCTCGCCGGGGACAGGGTACGCCGAGCAGTACTTC. This gives the protein CASSPGTGYAEQYF.

This clonotype was recorded a few times. This chain joins TRBV12-3 or TRBV12-4 and TRBJ1-2, with 7 bases fitting TRBD1. Unmatched junction bases numbered 4, after V lost 5 bases and J lost 4 bases. CDR3 length equals 13 residues. CDR3 bases: TGTGCCAGCAGTAAGGGGGCTTTCTATGGCTACACCTTC. Translating gives CASSKGAFYGYTF.

This clonotype appeared a few times. This chain links TRBV29-1 with TRBJ2-3; 9 positions match TRBD2. The CDR3 spans 16 residues. Germline assignment: CDR1 SQVTM and CDR2 ANQGSEA. J gave up 0 bases and V 0 bases, and 4 bases lay outside the gene matches. This CDR3 is CSVEDPLAGSTDTQYF. CDR3 coding DNA: TGCAGCGTTGAAGATCCCCTAGCGGGAAGCACAGATACGCAGTATTTT.

The chain has TRBV12-3 or TRBV12-4 and TRBJ2-1; possible D gene TRBD2, 5 bases. This CDR3 has 13 residues. The ends were cut back, 3 bases at V and 9 bases at J, with 12 bases in the middle. CDR3 sequence reads: CASSFLGSGEQFF. The CDR3 DNA is TGTGCCAGCAGTTTCTTAGGGAGCGGTGAGCAGTTCTTC.

V usage is TRBV7-9 and J usage is TRBJ1-6; D is unresolved. The CDR3 contains 13 residues. CDR1 and CDR2 (germline): SEHNR, FQNEAQ (reference sequence). Trimming left V 6 bases short and J 7 bases short, with 10 bases between. DNA for the CDR3: TGTGCCAGCAGTATAGACGGGAATTCACCCCTCCACTTT. It specifies CASSIDGNSPLHF.

This clonotype has a count of ten or more. V and J are TRBV6-1 and TRBJ1-1; 7 nucleotides agree with TRBD1. The V segment lost 4 bases and the J segment 0 bases; nucleotides outside the gene matches: 8. Per the germline V gene, CDR1 is MNHNS and CDR2 is SASEGT. The CDR3 runs 16 residues. CDR3 in amino acids: CASSARDSPMNTEAFF. The CDR3 DNA reads TGTGCCAGCAGTGCCCGGGACAGCCCCATGAACACTGAAGCTTTCTTT.

This chain connects TRBV29-1 to TRBJ2-5; weak D call: TRBD2 (6 bases). Deletions cut 6 bases from V and 2 bases from J, with 19 bases between. Germline V gene lookup returns CDR1 SQVTM and CDR2 ANQGSEA. The CDR3 runs 15 residues. CDR3 residues: CSVARDSRLQETQYF. CDR3 sequence (DNA): TGCAGCGTGGCTCGGGACTCCAGGTTACAAGAGACCCAGTACTTC.

This clonotype was recorded at least ten times. This rearrangement joins TRBV5-8 to TRBJ1-1, with D perhaps TRBD1 (6 bases). Trimming removed 0 bases at V and 5 bases at J, with 14 bases between. CDR1 is SGHTS, CDR2 YDEGEE, per germline. CDR3 length equals 15 residues. The CDR3 loop reads CASSLAQGRMTEAFF. CDR3 sequence (DNA): TGTGCCAGCAGCTTGGCCCAGGGGAGAATGACTGAAGCTTTCTTT.

This clonotype was counted a few times. J is TRBJ2-2 and V is TRBV20-1, with TRBD1 as a possible D gene (5 bases). Between the trimmed V and J ends, which lost 0 bases and 2 bases, there was a span of 10 bases. The CDR3 totals 15 residues. In germline, CDR1 is DFQATT, CDR2 SNEGSKA (reference sequence). Here the CDR3 DNA reads TGCAGTGCTAGAGATCTGACAGTTAACACCGGGGAGCTGTTTTTT. Its translation: CSARDLTVNTGELFF.